The 16 T cell receptor beta chains reported below all come from one sample, sequenced in a study of T cells after yellow fever vaccination. Each CDR3 protein is one row after TCRdb ran MiXCR on the 5' RACE reads. The profile shows some 320,000 distinct CDR3 sequences, roughly 8.7% of them singletons. The specimen was PBMCs, collected on the day of the first yellow fever vaccination. The receptors were sampled from a man between 18 and 35 years old who received the YFV17D yellow fever vaccine.

This clonotype came up a few times. The CDR3 bases are TGCGCCAGCAGTTTACAGGGGAGCGGCGAGCAGTACTTC. It is translated as CASSLQGSGEQYF. This sequence joins TRBV5-1 and TRBJ2-7; 7 bases agree with TRBD1. Germline V gene sequence: CDR1 SGHRS, CDR2 YFSETQ. The junction had 8 bases not matched to a gene; V was cut back by 5 bases and J by 6 bases. The CDR3 totals 13 residues.

This sequence joins TRBV6-5 and TRBJ1-6; 8 bases are shared with TRBD1. V was clipped by 1 base and J by 8 bases; unmatched bases: 4. Germline V gene lookup returns CDR1 MNHEY and CDR2 SVGAGI. The CDR3 contains 15 residues. The CDR3 spells CASSYFPQGDSPLHF. The CDR3 DNA reads as TGTGCCAGCAGTTACTTCCCACAGGGGGATTCACCCCTCCACTTT.

This clonotype came up a few times. The J gene is TRBJ2-2, the V gene TRBV7-3; D call uncertain. Per germline, CDR1 SGHTA and CDR2 FQGTGA. The CDR3 spans 12 residues. V was clipped by 5 bases and J by 7 bases, with 8 bases between them. CDR3 loop: CASSLTIGELFF. Written as DNA, the CDR3 is TGTGCCAGCAGCCTTACAATCGGGGAGCTGTTTTTT.

This clonotype was observed at least ten times. The rearrangement uses TRBV12-3 or TRBV12-4 and TRBJ2-5, with unresolved D. The CDR3 has 14 amino acids. Trimming removed 6 bases at V and 5 bases at J, with 16 bases between. The CDR3 DNA is TGTGCCAGCAGGATGGATTCGTCTGGGGAGACCCAGTACTTC. Residues: CASRMDSSGETQYF.

This CDR3 is CSLPDRFTTDTQYF. CDR3 DNA: TGCAGTCTCCCCGACAGATTCACCACAGATACGCAGTATTTT. This chain joins TRBV20-1 and TRBJ2-3; a possible D gene is TRBD1 (5 bases). Trimming stripped 8 bases from V and 2 bases from J, with 17 bases between. CDR3 length: 14 amino acids. Looked up from germline, CDR1 is DFQATT and CDR2 is SNEGSKA (reference sequence).

This clonotype has at least ten counts. This chain joins TRBV19 and TRBJ1-2, with D tentatively TRBD1 (5 bases). The CDR3 has 15 residues. The germline CDR1 and CDR2 sequences are LNHDA and SQIVND (reference sequence). Trimming cost V 3 bases and J 7 bases, with 18 bases left between them. The CDR3 DNA is TGTGCCAGTAGTATCCAGGGAGGACGAGCTCGTGGCTACACCTTC. Translated, it gives CASSIQGGRARGYTF.

This clonotype was seen at least ten times. V usage is TRBV20-1 and J usage is TRBJ1-1, with D possibly TRBD1 on 6 matching bases. Germline CDR1 reads DFQATT; CDR2 reads SNEGSKA (reference sequence). The CDR3 extends over 12 amino acids. Trimming stripped 5 bases from V and 2 bases from J, with 9 bases between. DNA for the CDR3: TGCAGTGCTCAACAGGGTAACACTGAAGCTTTCTTT. Translated: CSAQQGNTEAFF.

This clonotype was found many times. V gene TRBV29-1 combines with J gene TRBJ2-2; 10 positions match TRBD1. Per germline, CDR1 SQVTM and CDR2 ANQGSEA. The trim removed 7 bases at V and 4 bases at J, leaving 6 bases unmatched. The CDR3 is made up of 14 amino acids. The CDR3 here is CSATGGAGTGELFF. CDR3 nucleotide sequence: TGCAGCGCGACAGGGGGCGCCGGCACCGGGGAGCTGTTTTTT.

This sequence joins TRBV27 and TRBJ1-6; no definite D call. Deletions cut 0 bases from V and 2 bases from J, with 2 bases between. The CDR3 consists of 14 residues. Per germline, CDR1 MNHEY and CDR2 SMNVEV (reference sequence). The CDR3 nucleotides read TGTGCCAGCAGTTTATCAGCCTATAATTCACCCCTCCACTTT. Its protein is CASSLSAYNSPLHF.

This clonotype occurred many times. This chain uses TRBV5-1 with TRBJ2-7; 9 bases are shared with TRBD2. CDR3 length: 15 amino acids. V lost 4 bases, J lost 5 bases, and 10 bases stayed unmatched. From germline, CDR1 is SGHRS and CDR2 YFSETQ. CDR3 region: CASSLTGTSKDEQYF. Written as DNA, the CDR3 is TGCGCCAGCAGCCTCACCGGGACTAGCAAGGACGAGCAGTACTTC. The full variable domain, rest sourced from reference TRBV5-1 and TRBJ2-7, is KAGVTQTPRYLIKTRGQQVTLSCSPISGHRSVSWYQQTPGQGLQFLFEYFSETQRNKGNFPGRFSGRQFSNSRSEMNVSTLELGDSALYLCASSLTGTSKDEQYFGPGTRLTVT.

The chain is built from TRBV19 and TRBJ1-2; D might be TRBD1 (5 bases). Germline CDR1 LNHDA, CDR2 SQIVND (reference sequence). Trimming removed 2 bases from V and 3 bases from J, with 10 bases in between. This CDR3 contains 14 residues. This CDR3 reads CASSIRGVDYGYTF. Written as DNA, the CDR3 is TGTGCCAGTAGTATACGAGGGGTCGACTATGGCTACACCTTC.

This clonotype was seen a handful of times. The rearrangement uses TRBV7-2 and TRBJ1-6; a weak D match, TRBD1 (5 bases). The V end was cut by 3 bases, the J end by 10 bases, with 13 bases between. This CDR3 has 14 residues. The germline V gene has CDR1 SGHTA and CDR2 FQGNSA. As DNA, the CDR3 is TGTGCCAGCAGCTTCAGGGAGTTCCAATCACCCCTCCACTTT. This gives the protein CASSFREFQSPLHF.

A few counts support this clonotype. V usage is TRBV6-1 and J usage is TRBJ2-1; TRBD1 matches 9 bases. CDR3 length equals 17 residues. V lost 5 bases to trimming and J lost 3 bases; unmatched junction nucleotides: 11. The germline V gene encodes CDR1 MNHNS and CDR2 SASEGT. The CDR3 here is CASSRNPGQGYYNEQFF. The CDR3, as DNA: TGTGCCAGCAGTCGTAACCCGGGACAGGGCTACTACAATGAGCAGTTCTTC.

This clonotype was seen only a few times. The rearrangement uses TRBV6-5 and TRBJ1-1; 7 bases fit TRBD1. This CDR3 contains 15 residues. The germline CDR1 and CDR2 sequences are MNHEY and SVGAGI. Trimming cost V 2 bases and J 7 bases; bases outside gene matches: 10. CDR3 sequence reads: CASSYQGVKGGEAFF. The CDR3 bases are TGTGCCAGCAGTTACCAGGGGGTCAAGGGAGGTGAAGCTTTCTTT.

The CDR3 nucleotides are TGTGCCAGCAGTCCGGGACAGGGACATCAGCCCCAGCATTTT. This sequence encodes CASSPGQGHQPQHF. The gene calls are TRBV12-3 or TRBV12-4 and TRBJ1-5, with 9 bases matching TRBD1. V lost 5 bases to trimming and J lost 5 bases; unmatched junction nucleotides: 4. CDR3 length: 14 residues.

The chain has TRBV30 and TRBJ2-5; D might be TRBD2 (6 bases). V gave up 7 bases and J gave up 6 bases, with 9 bases separating them. Germline V gives CDR1 GTSNPN, CDR2 SVGIG (reference sequence). The CDR3 spans 10 residues. This CDR3 reads CASGVQTQYF. The CDR3 nucleotides read TGTGCCTCGGGGGTACAGACCCAGTACTTC.